Following are 20 T cell receptor beta chains from one sample sequenced in a study of cytomegalovirus exposure and HLA in healthy donors. The PCR employed 60 Vbeta primers together with 13 Jbeta primers. Profiling relied on immunoSEQ multiplex PCR, and the TCRdb table lists in-frame clones only, not all of them. The sample consists of about 120,000 clones, roughly 80% of them appearing once. Specimen: PBMCs. The receptor set was obtained from a woman aged 18 to 35 in good health and CMV-seronegative.

This rearrangement joins TRBV21-1 to TRBJ2-5; no DNA check was done on the table's D call, TRBD1. TRBV21-1 is labeled a pseudogene. This CDR3 spans 16 amino acids. CDR3 DNA sequence: TGTGCCAGCAGCAAAGGGTGGAAAGGGGGCCCAGAGACCCAGTACTTC. Protein product: CASSKGWKGGPETQYF.

V gene TRBV9 combines with J gene TRBJ2-3; possibly TRBD2 for D (5 bases). Germline CDR1 reads SGDLS; CDR2 reads YYNGEE. The CDR3 spans 15 residues. V dropped 3 bases and J dropped 0 bases, with 11 bases sitting between them. The CDR3 sequence is CASSAWTLSTDTQYF. CDR3 coding DNA: TGTGCCAGCAGCGCCTGGACTCTAAGCACAGATACGCAGTATTTT.

The chain is built from TRBV5-6 and TRBJ1-1; D is undetermined. The CDR3 has 13 residues. The V gene lost 4 bases and the J gene lost 10 bases, with 17 bases spanning the gap. Germline V gene sequence: CDR1 SGHDT, CDR2 YYEEEE. The CDR3 reads CASSGGRRAPAFF. The CDR3 nucleotides read TGTGCCAGCAGCGGCGGGAGGAGGGCCCCAGCTTTCTTT.

The chain joins TRBV4-3 to TRBJ1-2; a possible D gene is TRBD1 (5 bases). The CDR3 extends over 14 amino acids. The V gene lost 0 bases and the J gene lost 6 bases, with 11 bases spanning the gap. CDR1 and CDR2 (germline): LGHNA, YSLEER. The CDR3 here is CASSQESGLDGYTF. The CDR3 region has the DNA TGCGCCAGCAGCCAAGAGTCAGGGTTGGATGGCTACACCTTC.

The chain carries TRBV7-3 and TRBJ2-2; 12 nucleotides line up with TRBD2. The J segment lost 7 bases and the V segment lost 5 bases, leaving 17 bases of the junction unmatched. Germline V gene data show CDR1 as SGHTA and CDR2 as FQGTGA. This CDR3 is 19 amino acids long. This CDR3 reads CASSDSGRRLAGVHGELFF. In DNA, the CDR3 is TGTGCCAGCAGCGACTCGGGGAGGAGACTAGCGGGGGTTCACGGGGAGCTGTTTTTT.

This clone was counted a few times. This chain links TRBV5-8 with TRBJ1-3; 8 nucleotides line up with TRBD1. The trim removed 2 bases at V and 0 bases at J, leaving 4 bases unmatched. The V gene's germline CDR1 is SGHTS and CDR2 YDEGEE. The CDR3 has 16 amino acids. CDR3 amino acids: CASSLGQGRSGNTIYF. The CDR3 DNA reads as TGTGCCAGCAGCTTAGGACAGGGACGCTCTGGAAACACCATATATTTT. Complete variable domain (other parts from reference TRBV5-8 and TRBJ1-3): EAGVTQSPTHLIKTRGQQATLRCSPISGHTSVYWYQQALGLGLQFLLWYDEGEERNRGNFPPRFSGRQFPNYSSELNVNALELEDSALYLCASSLGQGRSGNTIYFGEGSWLTVV.

This rearrangement joins TRBV6-5 to TRBJ1-2; 8 bases align to TRBD1. There are 13 residues in the CDR3. Germline V gene data show CDR1 as MNHEY and CDR2 as SVGAGI. Trimming cost V 6 bases and J 7 bases; bases outside gene matches: 7. Here the CDR3 reads CASSLQGGGGYTF. The CDR3 DNA is TGTGCCAGCAGCTTACAGGGGGGGGGTGGCTACACCTTC.

The V gene is TRBV5-1, the J gene TRBJ2-1; 9 bases match TRBD2. Germline V lookup: CDR1 SGHRS, CDR2 YFSETQ. The CDR3 sequence is 16 residues long. Unmatched junction bases numbered 5, after V lost 2 bases and J lost 2 bases. The CDR3 loop is CASSLMTSGTYNEQFF. The CDR3 DNA reads as TGCGCCAGCAGCTTAATGACTAGCGGAACCTACAATGAGCAGTTCTTC.

As regards this clone: At one end the junction does not follow the germline gene, possibly because of a read error. This rearrangement joins TRBV5-4 to TRBJ1-1; no clear D gene. This CDR3 comprises 16 residues. Germline V gene data show CDR1 as SGHNT and CDR2 as YYREEE (reference sequence). The CDR3 DNA sequence: TGTGCCAGCAGCTTTAGTTCCCGAGGGCCGAACGCTGAAGCTTTCTTT. It translates to CASSFSSRGPNAEAFF.

This rearrangement joins TRBV27 to TRBJ1-5; TRBD1 is a possible D gene (6 bases). The CDR3 is 13 amino acids. In germline, CDR1 is MNHEY, CDR2 SMNVEV (reference sequence). With 9 bases removed from V and 2 bases from J, the gap between germline ends came to 11 bases. The DNA of the CDR3 is TGTGCCAGTAAAGAGGGGGGCAATCAGCCCCAGCATTTT. Its protein product is CASKEGGNQPQHF.

This chain connects TRBV5-1 to TRBJ2-5; TRBD2 aligns across 13 bases. The CDR3 consists of 16 residues. V gave up 4 bases and J gave up 2 bases; unmatched junction bases: 5. Germline CDR1 SGHRS, CDR2 YFSETQ. The CDR3 is CASSPGTSGTQETQYF. The DNA of the CDR3 is TGCGCCAGCAGCCCGGGGACTAGCGGGACTCAAGAGACCCAGTACTTC. The full variable domain, with the rest looked up from reference TRBV5-1 and TRBJ2-5, is KAGVTQTPRYLIKTRGQQVTLSCSPISGHRSVSWYQQTPGQGLQFLFEYFSETQRNKGNFPGRFSGRQFSNSRSEMNVSTLELGDSALYLCASSPGTSGTQETQYFGPGTRLLVL.

This clone appeared a few times. The chain employs TRBV20-1 and TRBJ2-7; the D is unclear. Germline V gene sequence: CDR1 DFQATT, CDR2 SNEGSKA (reference sequence). The CDR3 is 11 amino acids. V lost 5 bases and J 3 bases, leaving 8 bases between the germline ends. The CDR3: CSARIDYEQYF. The CDR3 DNA sequence: TGCAGTGCTCGCATAGACTACGAGCAGTACTTC.

This CDR3 is CASSSGSSYNSPLHF. CDR3 nucleotide sequence: TGTGCCAGTAGTTCAGGTAGCTCCTATAATTCACCCCTCCACTTT. The V call is TRBV19, the J call TRBJ1-6; D is uncertain. Germline CDR1 LNHDA, CDR2 SQIVND (reference sequence). The V end lost 5 bases, the J end lost 0 bases, and 8 bases lay between the germline ends. This CDR3 has 15 amino acids.

The chain combines TRBV6-5 with TRBJ1-1; weak D call: TRBD1 (5 bases). The CDR3 sequence is 13 residues long. CDR1 MNHEY and CDR2 SVGAGI come from the germline V gene. V shed 2 bases and J shed 8 bases, with 12 bases lying between them. DNA of the CDR3: TGTGCCAGCAGTTACAGGGGCCCGAGGGAAGCTTTCTTT. As protein: CASSYRGPREAFF.

Regarding this clone: The junction and the germline gene differ at one end; a read error may be behind it. The chain carries TRBV7-7 and TRBJ2-1; D gene ambiguous. The CDR3 has 12 residues. CDR1 and CDR2 from the germline V gene are SSHAT and FNYEAQ (reference sequence). CDR3: CASSPSPNEQFF. The CDR3, as DNA: TGTGCTAGCAGCCCTAGTCCCAATGAGCAGTTCTTC.

This chain connects TRBV4-2 to TRBJ2-7; 7 positions match TRBD2. Germline assignment: CDR1 LGHNA and CDR2 YNFKEQ. The length of the CDR3 is 15 residues. V dropped 1 base and J dropped 2; count of bases not matched to a gene: 5. The CDR3 nucleotides are TGTGCCAGCAGCCAAGGGCTAGCGGCTACCTACGAGCAGTACTTC. This sequence encodes CASSQGLAATYEQYF.

To note about this clone: This sample includes further DNA sequences coding for the same CDR3. The chain uses TRBV7-6 and TRBJ1-1, with 7 positions matching TRBD1. The germline V gene has CDR1 SGHVS and CDR2 FNYEAQ. The CDR3 is made up of 13 amino acids. The ends lost 5 bases at V and 1 base at J; junction bases unmatched: 1. The DNA of the CDR3 is TGTGCCAGCAGCCGACAGGGGAACACTGAAGCTTTCTTT. Its protein product is CASSRQGNTEAFF.

The rearrangement joins TRBV7-9 to TRBJ2-5; D gene unclear. Germline CDR1 SEHNR, CDR2 FQNEAQ (reference sequence). This CDR3 has 13 residues. V shed 1 base and J shed 3 bases, with 6 bases lying between them. This CDR3 reads CASSLVREETQYF. For the CDR3, the DNA is TGTGCCAGCAGCTTAGTGAGAGAAGAGACCCAGTACTTC.

This chain links TRBV29-1 with TRBJ2-7; the D gene is possibly TRBD1 (6 bases). V was pared by 4 bases and J by 4 bases, with 11 bases between. In germline, CDR1 is SQVTM, CDR2 ANQGSEA. The CDR3 runs to 12 residues. For the CDR3, the DNA is TGCAGCGTTGGGGGGCCTACATACGAGCAGTACTTC. It codes for CSVGGPTYEQYF.

This rearrangement joins TRBV18 to TRBJ1-4, with a weak D call TRBD1 (6 bases). Deletions cut 3 bases from V and 5 bases from J, with 10 bases between. CDR1 KGHSH and CDR2 LQKENI come from the germline V gene. The CDR3 loop spans 14 amino acids. CDR3 in DNA: TGTGCCAGCTCACCGACAGGTGAGAATGAAAAACTGTTTTTT. It specifies CASSPTGENEKLFF.